This TCR beta chain was sequenced for a study of post-analysis software for immune sequencing data. V was pared by 0 bases and J by 2 bases, with 8 bases between. The CDR3 runs 14 residues. Germline CDR1 and CDR2: SQVTM and ANQGSEA. In this sample, this clonotype turned up a few times. Antigen: not known. cDNA libraries of TCR beta carried unique molecular identifiers. Via MiXCR, TCRdb re-called the PCR reads, giving one row per CDR3 protein. The sample records about 680,000 distinct CDR3 sequences, approximately 60% being singletons. Study observations and caveats: There were five TRBV segments more frequent in patients than controls, and TRBV5-6, TRBV5-1 and TRBV20-1 were among them.

The receptor's source is a girl aged 2 to 9 with multiple sclerosis. The chain combines TRBV29-1 with TRBJ2-1, with D unclear. Sequenced sample: blood. CDR3 residues: CSVEDPDAYNEQFF. The DNA for the CDR3 is TGCAGCGTTGAAGATCCGGACGCCTACAATGAGCAGTTCTTC.